A selection of T cell receptor beta chains follows, all from one sample in a study of breast tumors, draining lymph nodes, adjacent tissues. Each CDR3 protein is one row after TCRdb ran MiXCR on the multiplex PCR reads. Counted here are about 140,000 distinct CDR3 sequences, 20% to 25% occurring once; the ten biggest clones make up 2.5% to 3%. The sequenced sample consisted of axillary lymph node tissue. All receptors derive from a female donor with breast cancer. Some clones in this sample may be carry-over from other donors' samples. Each CDR3 is given with its conserved first and last residue. D genes are given only for firm matches. Only part of the rows carry a size: once, few, many, or a class if the clone is expanded.

D gene	V gene	clone size	J gene	CDR3 DNA	CDR3 protein
.	TRBV3-1	many	TRBJ2-1	TGTGCCAGCAGCACAAGAGGCGACTACAATGAGCAGTTCTTC	CASSTRGDYNEQFF
TRBD1	TRBV13	many	TRBJ2-7	TGTGCCAGCAGCTTATCGCCCCTGACAGGGACCCTCCGCGAGCAGTACTTC	CASSLSPLTGTLREQYF
.	TRBV5-8	many	TRBJ2-7	TGTGCCAGCAGCCGGGACACCCTGGAGCAGTACTTC	CASSRDTLEQYF
.	TRBV20-1	many	TRBJ1-5	TGCAGTGCTAGAAAGGCAGGGGAAAGCTCCAATCAGCCCCAGCATTTT	CSARKAGESSNQPQHF
TRBD2	TRBV2	many	TRBJ2-2	TGTGCCAGGTCAGGTGGTACTAGCGGGAGTCCCACCGGGGAGCTGTTTTTT	CARSGGTSGSPTGELFF
TRBD2	TRBV7-2	many	TRBJ2-7	TGTGCCAGCAGCTCTAGTGGACTAGCAGCCTACGAGCAGTACTTC	CASSSSGLAAYEQYF
.	TRBV6-9	.	TRBJ1-6	TGTGCCAGCAGTGGGGGTCCCTACACCCAGTGGGGTAATTCACCCCTCCACTTT	CASSGGPYTQWGNSPLHF
TRBD2	TRBV11-2	.	TRBJ2-1	TGTGCCAGCAGCCGGACTAGCGGGAACTCCTACAATGAGCAGTTCTTC	CASSRTSGNSYNEQFF
TRBD2	TRBV6-4	many	TRBJ2-3	TGTGCCAGCAGTAGCCTAGCGGGAGGCACCACAGATACGCAGTATTTT	CASSSLAGGTTDTQYF
.	TRBV2	many	TRBJ2-1	TGTGCCAGCACGTATTTCCAAGGGAATGAGCAGTTCTTC	CASTYFQGNEQFF
.	TRBV5-1	.	TRBJ1-6	TGCGCCGGCAGCTGGGCTAGATATAATTCACCCCTCCACTTT	CAGSWARYNSPLHF
.	TRBV20-1	many	TRBJ2-3	TGCAGTGCTAGAGATCTCCTGCGGGCCACAGATACGCAGTATTTT	CSARDLLRATDTQYF
.	TRBV6-1	few	TRBJ2-1	TGTGCCAGCAGTGACTTCAATGAGCAGTTCTTC	CASSDFNEQFF
.	TRBV19	many	TRBJ1-5	TGTGCCAGTAGTATGAGCAGAGGATATAGCAATCAGCCCCAGCATTTT	CASSMSRGYSNQPQHF
TRBD1	TRBV28	.	TRBJ1-4	TGTGCCAGCAAGGGCTCGGGACAGGGTTGGGAAAAACTGTTTTTT	CASKGSGQGWEKLFF
.	TRBV30	many	TRBJ1-5	TGTGCCTGGAGCAGTAAGGGGACTCAGCCCCAGCATTTT	CAWSSKGTQPQHF
.	TRBV7-2	many	TRBJ2-2	TGTGCCAGCAGCTCGGGGCAAAAGGACACCGGGGAGCTGTTTTTT	CASSSGQKDTGELFF
TRBD1	TRBV20-1	many	TRBJ1-3	TGCAGTGCTAGAGCCGACAGGGGCTCTGGAAACACCATATATTTT	CSARADRGSGNTIYF
.	TRBV20-1	many	TRBJ2-7	TGCAGTGCCCCCTTCGGCCACGAGCAGTACTTC	CSAPFGHEQYF
.	TRBV6-6	many	TRBJ2-7	TGTGCCAGCAGTACCCAGACAGGATACGAGCAGTACTTC	CASSTQTGYEQYF
.	TRBV12-3/TRBV12-4	many	TRBJ1-6	TGTGCCAGCAGTTTATATGCTGGGGGCGCGGTTTATTCACCCCTCCACTTT	CASSLYAGGAVYSPLHF
.	TRBV28	.	TRBJ2-1	TGTGCCAGCAGCCTTATGGACTCGCATGCCTACAATGAGCAGTTCTTC	CASSLMDSHAYNEQFF
TRBD2	TRBV2	many	TRBJ2-7	TGTGCCAGCAGATTAGCGGGCAGCTCCTACGAGCAGTACTTC	CASRLAGSSYEQYF
TRBD1	TRBV28	few	TRBJ1-6	TGTGCCAGCAGCATGCACAAGGGGGCGGGGAATTCACCCCTCCACTTT	CASSMHKGAGNSPLHF
.	TRBV4-3	many	TRBJ2-1	TGCGCCAGCAGCCATCCCTGCCCCCTGGAGCAGTTCTTC	CASSHPCPLEQFF
.	TRBV19	many	TRBJ2-3	TGTGCCAGTAGTATAGCCCAGGGCACAGATACGCAGTATTTT	CASSIAQGTDTQYF